These 2 T cell receptor beta chains share one sample of origin, sequenced in a study of T cell responses to AZD1222 COVID-19 vaccine. Assay used: immunoSEQ multiplex PCR; TCRdb lists only in-frame clones, some missing. The sample consists of more than 150,000 clones, 90% of them appearing once. The material was peripheral blood, obtained on day 0 of AZD1222 vaccination. These receptors originate from an adult in good health.

This clone was counted a single time. The chain is built from TRBV10-3 and TRBJ2-6; D is ambiguous. From germline, CDR1 is ENHRY and CDR2 SYGVKD. The CDR3 sequence is 14 residues long. V was shortened by 3 bases and J by 9 bases, with 12 bases between the two germline ends. The CDR3 loop reads CAISDAGLVNVLTF. The CDR3 nucleotides are TGTGCCATCAGTGATGCCGGGCTGGTCAACGTCCTGACTTTC.

This chain uses TRBV10-3 with TRBJ1-4; tentative D call: TRBD1 (5 bases). The CDR3 has 14 amino acids. Germline assignment: CDR1 ENHRY and CDR2 SYGVKD. The germline V and J ends were trimmed by 6 bases and 3 bases, with 11 bases remaining between them. In DNA form, the CDR3 reads TGTGCCATCAGCGATCAGGGCGCTAATGAAAAACTGTTTTTT. Its protein product is CAISDQGANEKLFF.